This T cell receptor (beta chain) comes out of a study of cytomegalovirus exposure and HLA in healthy donors. Sequencing used immunoSEQ multiplex PCR; TCRdb keeps in-frame clones, though not all of them. The sample records 250,000 to 350,000 clones, roughly 85% being singletons. The donors were members of the validation cohort, which comprised under 150 subjects and was separate from the first cohort of 730 or so subjects. This CDR3 spans 15 amino acids. CDR1 and CDR2 (germline): SNHLY, FYNNEI. Trimming removed 5 bases from V and 8 bases from J, with 21 bases in between. The gene calls are TRBV2 and TRBJ1-2; D gene ambiguous. The source of this sequence is a woman between 18 and 29 years old in good health and CMV-seronegative. Input material: PBMCs. The CDR3 DNA is TGTGCCAGCAGTAAGAGAGAATGGGGTACGGGGGGCTACACCTTC. This sequence encodes CASSKREWGTGGYTF.